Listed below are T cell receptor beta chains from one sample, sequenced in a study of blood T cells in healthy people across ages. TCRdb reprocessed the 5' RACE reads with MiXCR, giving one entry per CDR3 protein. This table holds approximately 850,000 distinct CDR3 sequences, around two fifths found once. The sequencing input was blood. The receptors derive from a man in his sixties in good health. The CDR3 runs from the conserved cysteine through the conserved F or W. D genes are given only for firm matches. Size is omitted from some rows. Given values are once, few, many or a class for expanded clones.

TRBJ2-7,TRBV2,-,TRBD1,TGTGCCAGCAGTGAAGCGGGTTGGGACAGTTCCTACGAGCAGTACTTC,CASSEAGWDSSYEQYF
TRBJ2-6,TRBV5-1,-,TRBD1,TGCGCCAGCAGCTTGATGGGACAGCTCTCTGGGGCCAACGTCCTGACTTTC,CASSLMGQLSGANVLTF
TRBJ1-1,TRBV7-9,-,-,TGTGCCAGCAGCTCAGTGACAGGCCGGAACACTGAAGCTTTCTTT,CASSSVTGRNTEAFF
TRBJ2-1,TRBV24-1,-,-,TGTGCCACCAGTGGTTTTAAGGGGAGTGAGCAGTTCTTC,CATSGFKGSEQFF
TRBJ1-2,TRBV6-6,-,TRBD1,TGTGCCAGCACCAACTGGACAGGGGATGGCTACACCTTC,CASTNWTGDGYTF
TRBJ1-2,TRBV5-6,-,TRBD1,TGTGCCAGCAGCTTGGCCCTGACAGGGGGCGGTTCTGGCTACACCTTC,CASSLALTGGGSGYTF
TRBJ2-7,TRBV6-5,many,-,TGTGCCAGCAGCGACCATACCTACGAGCAGTACTTC,CASSDHTYEQYF
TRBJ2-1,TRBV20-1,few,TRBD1,TGCAGTGCTCCCGACAGGGGATACAATGAGCAGTTCTTC,CSAPDRGYNEQFF
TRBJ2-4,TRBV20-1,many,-,TGCAGTGCTAGAGATGTGGGGGAGAAGAACATTCAGTACTTC,CSARDVGEKNIQYF
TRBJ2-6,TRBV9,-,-,TGTGCCAGCAGCGTAGAAATGACCCAGATTGGGTCCAACGTCCTGACTTTC,CASSVEMTQIGSNVLTF
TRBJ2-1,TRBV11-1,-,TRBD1,TGTGCCAGCAGCTCAGGGACAGGGGGCGACAATGAGCAGTTCTTC,CASSSGTGGDNEQFF
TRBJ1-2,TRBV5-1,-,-,TGCGCCAGCTCGCCCGTCATAGCTAACTATGGCTACACCTTC,CASSPVIANYGYTF
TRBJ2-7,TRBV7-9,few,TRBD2,TGTGCCAGCAGTAAACCGGGACTAGCGGGGGAGTCCTACGAGCAGTACTTC,CASSKPGLAGESYEQYF
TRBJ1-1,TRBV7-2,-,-,TGTGCCAGCAGCTTAGCCGCTACAGGAAAGAACACTGAAGCTTTCTTT,CASSLAATGKNTEAFF
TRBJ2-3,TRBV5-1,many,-,TGCGCCAGCAGCCCTACTCAGGGGCTAAGCACAGATACGCAGTATTTT,CASSPTQGLSTDTQYF
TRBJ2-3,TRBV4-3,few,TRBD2,TGCGCCAGCAGCCATCCCCTCCCGGGACTAGCGGGGAGCACAGATACGCAGTATTTT,CASSHPLPGLAGSTDTQYF
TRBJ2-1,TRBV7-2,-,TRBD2,TGTGCCAGCAGCTCCGCCGGTAGCGGGGGGATTGGGTACAATGAGCAGTTCTTC,CASSSAGSGGIGYNEQFF
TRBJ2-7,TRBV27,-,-,TGTGCCAGCAGTTTATCCCGCTTGACAGCCTCCCGCGAGCAGTACTTC,CASSLSRLTASREQYF
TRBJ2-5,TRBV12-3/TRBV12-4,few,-,TGTGCCAGCAGCAAACAGACGTACCAAGAGACCCAGTACTTC,CASSKQTYQETQYF
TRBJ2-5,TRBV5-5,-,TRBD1,TGTGCCAGCAGCCCACTAGGGACAGGGATTTCAGAGACCCAGTACTTC,CASSPLGTGISETQYF
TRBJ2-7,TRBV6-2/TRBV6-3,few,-,TGTGCCAGCAGGGGGGACGAGCAGTACTTC,CASRGDEQYF
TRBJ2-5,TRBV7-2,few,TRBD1,TGTGCCAGCAGCCGACGCTCCAGGGGGAACCAAGAGACCCAGTACTTC,CASSRRSRGNQETQYF
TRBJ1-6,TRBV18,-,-,TGTGCCAGCTCACCAGCCGGGAGTGAATCACCCCTCCACTTT,CASSPAGSESPLHF
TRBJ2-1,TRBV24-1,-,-,TGTGCCACCAGTGACCGGGACCGTGGCTCCTACAATGAGCAGTTCTTC,CATSDRDRGSYNEQFF
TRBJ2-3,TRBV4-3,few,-,TGCGCCAGCAGCCAAGAGCAGGGATGGTTTGGCACAGATACGCAGTATTTT,CASSQEQGWFGTDTQYF
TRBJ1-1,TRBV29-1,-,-,TGCAGCGTTGAAAGGGCGATGAACACTGAAGCTTTCTTT,CSVERAMNTEAFF
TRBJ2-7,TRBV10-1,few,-,TGCGCCAGCAGTGAGAATAAAGTCTCCTACGAGCAGTACTTC,CASSENKVSYEQYF
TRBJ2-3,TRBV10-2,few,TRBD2,TGCGCCGGGAGCGGGGGGGTCTCAGATACGCAGTATTTT,CAGSGGVSDTQYF
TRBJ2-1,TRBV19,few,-,TGTGCCAGTAGTATTATTTCGTCTAGCTTAGGCAATGAGCAGTTCTTC,CASSIISSSLGNEQFF
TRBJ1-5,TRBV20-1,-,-,TGCAGTGCTAGGAGGGGTGATAGCAATCAGCCCCAGCATTTT,CSARRGDSNQPQHF
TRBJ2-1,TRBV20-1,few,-,TGCAGTGCTAGAGATTCGCGGGGTTACAATGAGCAGTTCTTC,CSARDSRGYNEQFF
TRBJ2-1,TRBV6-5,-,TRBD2,TGTGCCAGCAGTTCTAGCGGGGGGGTCAATCAGGGCTCCTACAATGAGCAGTTCTTC,CASSSSGGVNQGSYNEQFF
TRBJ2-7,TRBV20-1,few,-,TGCAGTGCTAGACTAATTGTCCAGAAGGGGTACGAGCAGTACTTC,CSARLIVQKGYEQYF
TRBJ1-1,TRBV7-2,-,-,TGTGCCAGCAGCTTAGGAGGGGCAGGTAACGCTGAAGCTTTCTTT,CASSLGGAGNAEAFF
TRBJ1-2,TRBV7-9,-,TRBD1,TGTGCCAGCAGCCCATGGGACAGGGGTATGATTGACTACACCTTC,CASSPWDRGMIDYTF
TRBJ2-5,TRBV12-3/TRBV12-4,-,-,TGTGCCAGCAGTCCTCAGGACCAAGAGACCCAGTACTTC,CASSPQDQETQYF
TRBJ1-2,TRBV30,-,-,TGTGCCTGGAGTGACCTCTATGGCTACACCTTC,CAWSDLYGYTF
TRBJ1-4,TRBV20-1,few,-,TGCAGTGCTAGAAAGGAGCCGGTTGCAACTAATGAAAAACTGTTTTTT,CSARKEPVATNEKLFF
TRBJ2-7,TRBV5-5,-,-,TGTGCCAGCAGCGGGGACATTTACGAGCAGTACTTC,CASSGDIYEQYF
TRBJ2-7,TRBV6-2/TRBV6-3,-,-,TGTGCCACCGCATCTGGACTATTGGTCGACGAGCAGTACTTC,CATASGLLVDEQYF
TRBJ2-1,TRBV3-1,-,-,TGTGCCAGCAGCCAGGGGCACAGAGGGTACAATGAGCAGTTCTTC,CASSQGHRGYNEQFF
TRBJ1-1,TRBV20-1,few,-,TGCAGTGCCCTCTCCGGGAGAGGCACTGAAGCTTTCTTT,CSALSGRGTEAFF
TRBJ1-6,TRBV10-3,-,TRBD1,TGTGCCATCAGCCACCGGGACAGTGATTCACCCCTCCACTTT,CAISHRDSDSPLHF
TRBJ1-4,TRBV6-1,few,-,TGTGCCAGCAGTGAGAGAGCTCTGAGTAAACTGTTTTTT,CASSERALSKLFF
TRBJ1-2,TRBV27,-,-,TGTGCCAGCAGTTTAACCCAGGCTGATGGCTACACCTTC,CASSLTQADGYTF
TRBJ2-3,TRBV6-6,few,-,TGTGCCAGCAGTAAGGGAACGGGGATACGCACAGATACGCAGTATTTT,CASSKGTGIRTDTQYF
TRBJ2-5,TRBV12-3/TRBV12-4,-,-,TGTGCCAGCAGCCCCGGGGGTCGAAGGATACGGACCCAGTACTTC,CASSPGGRRIRTQYF
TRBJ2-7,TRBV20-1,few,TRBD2,TGCAGTGCCAGGCAGCTAGCGGGGAAAATTTACGAGCAGTACTTC,CSARQLAGKIYEQYF